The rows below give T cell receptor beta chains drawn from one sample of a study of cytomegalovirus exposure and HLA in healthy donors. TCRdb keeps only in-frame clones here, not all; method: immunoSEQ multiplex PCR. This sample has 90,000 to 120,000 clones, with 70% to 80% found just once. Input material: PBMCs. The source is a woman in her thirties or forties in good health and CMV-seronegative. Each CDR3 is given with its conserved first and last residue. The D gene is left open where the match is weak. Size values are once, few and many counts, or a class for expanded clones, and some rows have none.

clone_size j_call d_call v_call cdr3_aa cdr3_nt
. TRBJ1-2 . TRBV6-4 CASSDSAGVRGGYTF TGTGCCAGCAGTGACTCTGCAGGGGTGAGAGGAGGCTACACCTTC
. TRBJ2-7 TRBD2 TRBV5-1 CASSTTSGPYEQYF TGCGCCAGCAGCACGACTAGCGGACCCTACGAGCAGTACTTC
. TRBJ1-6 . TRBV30 CAWSGGLENSPLHF TGTGCCTGGTCCGGGGGGCTAGAGAATTCACCCCTCCACTTT
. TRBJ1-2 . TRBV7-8 CASSLAGAVNYGYTF TGTGCCAGCAGCTTGGCAGGGGCCGTTAACTATGGCTACACCTTC
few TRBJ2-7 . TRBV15 CATSSGVGNYEQYF TGTGCCACCAGCAGCGGGGTAGGGAACTACGAGCAGTACTTC
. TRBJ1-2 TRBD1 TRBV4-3 CASSPPGQADGYTF TGCGCCAGCAGCCCCCCGGGACAGGCCGATGGCTACACCTTC
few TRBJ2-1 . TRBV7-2 CASSFQALGDEQFF TGTGCCAGCAGCTTTCAGGCCCTCGGCGATGAGCAGTTCTTC
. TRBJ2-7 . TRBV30 CAWSPDRSSYEQYF TGTGCCTGGAGTCCTGACAGGAGCTCCTACGAGCAGTACTTC
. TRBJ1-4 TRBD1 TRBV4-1 CASSQPTGGTNEKLFF TGCGCCAGCAGCCAACCGACAGGGGGCACTAATGAAAAACTGTTTTTT
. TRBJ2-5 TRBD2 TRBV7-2 CASSFGLAGGRETQYF TGTGCCAGCAGCTTTGGGCTAGCGGGAGGAAGGGAGACCCAGTACTTC
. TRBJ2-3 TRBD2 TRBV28 CASSSRQPRGRGGPDTQYF TGTGCCAGCAGTTCGCGACAACCTCGGGGGCGGGGGGGGCCAGATACGCAGTATTTT
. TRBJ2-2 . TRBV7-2 CASSFQGGGELFF TGTGCCAGCAGTTTCCAGGGCGGCGGGGAGCTGTTTTTT
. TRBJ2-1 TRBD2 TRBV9 CASSISGGYNEQFF TGTGCCAGCAGCATAAGCGGGGGCTACAATGAGCAGTTCTTC
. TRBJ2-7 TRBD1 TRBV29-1 CSVVQGGHEQYF TGCAGCGTTGTACAGGGGGGCCACGAGCAGTACTTC
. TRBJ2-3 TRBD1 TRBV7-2 CTSSGQGMGADTQYF TGTACCAGCAGCGGACAGGGGATGGGTGCAGATACGCAGTATTTT
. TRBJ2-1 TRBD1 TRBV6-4 CASSDEGTETYNEQFF TGTGCCAGCAGTGACGAAGGGACAGAAACCTACAATGAGCAGTTCTTC
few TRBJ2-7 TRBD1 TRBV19 CASSTLGQVYEQYF TGTGCCAGTAGTACATTGGGACAGGTCTACGAGCAGTACTTC
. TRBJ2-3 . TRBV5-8 CASSPSRTASTDTQYF TGTGCCAGCAGCCCGTCCCGGACAGCTAGCACAGATACGCAGTATTTT
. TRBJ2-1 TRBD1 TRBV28 CASSSVRRQGGIEDEQFF TGTGCCAGCAGTTCCGTCCGCCGACAGGGGGGGATCGAGGATGAGCAGTTCTTC
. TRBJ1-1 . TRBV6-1 CASSGRDTTAREAFF TGTGCCAGCAGTGGCCGGGACACCACTGCTAGGGAAGCTTTCTTT
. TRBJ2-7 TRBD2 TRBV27 CASSLGRGSGNYEQYF TGTGCCAGCAGTTTGGGCCGGGGGAGCGGGAACTACGAGCAGTACTTC
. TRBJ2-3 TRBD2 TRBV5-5 CASSPTSGITDTQYF TGTGCCAGCAGCCCAACTAGCGGTATCACAGATACGCAGTATTTT
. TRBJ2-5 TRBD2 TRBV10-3 CAISVAGPQETQYF TGTGCCATCAGTGTAGCGGGACCTCAAGAGACCCAGTACTTC
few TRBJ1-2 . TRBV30 CAWKEGSHGYTF TGTGCCTGGAAAGAGGGCAGCCATGGCTACACCTTC
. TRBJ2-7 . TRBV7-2 CASSSYDSPGLEYF TGTGCCAGCAGTTCGTACGACTCCCCCGGATTGGAGTACTTC
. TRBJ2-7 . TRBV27 CASSLYWGNTYEQYF TGTGCCAGCAGTTTATATTGGGGCAATACCTACGAGCAGTACTTC
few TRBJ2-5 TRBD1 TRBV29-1 CSAGETGGETQYF TGCAGCGCCGGAGAGACAGGGGGAGAGACCCAGTACTTC
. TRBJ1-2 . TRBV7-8 CASSVQGLGTYGYTF TGTGCCAGCAGCGTACAGGGCCTGGGGACCTATGGCTACACCTTC
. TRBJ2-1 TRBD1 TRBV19 CASSLRGLDEQFF TGTGCCAGTAGCCTCAGGGGGTTGGATGAGCAGTTCTTC
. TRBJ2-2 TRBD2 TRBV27 CASSPSRGGLGELFF TGTGCCAGCAGTCCATCACGCGGGGGATTAGGGGAGCTGTTTTTT
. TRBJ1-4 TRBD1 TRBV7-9 CASSPSRTGETVTLFF TGTGCCAGCAGCCCGTCAAGGACAGGGGAGACGGTGACACTGTTTTTT
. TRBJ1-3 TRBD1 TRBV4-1 CASSQEAGGSGNTIYF TGCGCCAGCAGCCAAGAAGCAGGGGGTTCGGGAAACACCATATATTTT
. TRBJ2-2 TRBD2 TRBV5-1 CASSLDGGAHTGELFF TGCGCCAGCAGCTTGGACGGGGGGGCCCACACCGGGGAGCTGTTTTTT
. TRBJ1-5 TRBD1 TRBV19 CASRSGTGEWENQPQHF TGTGCCAGTAGATCCGGGACAGGGGAGTGGGAAAATCAGCCCCAGCATTTT
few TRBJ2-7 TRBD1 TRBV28 CASSSPGQRRDEQYF TGTGCCAGCAGTAGTCCGGGACAGCGAAGGGACGAGCAGTACTTC
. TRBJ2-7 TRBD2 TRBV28 CASRLSGGAYEQYF TGTGCCAGCAGGTTAAGCGGGGGGGCCTACGAGCAGTACTTC
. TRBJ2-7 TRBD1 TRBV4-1 CASSTRQGPPYEQYF TGCGCCAGCAGCACCCGACAGGGACCTCCCTACGAGCAGTACTTC
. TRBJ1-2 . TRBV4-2 CASSQDRSRGNLNYGYTF TGTGCCAGCAGCCAAGATAGGAGTAGGGGAAACCTTAACTATGGCTACACCTTC
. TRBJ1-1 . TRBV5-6 CASSSPFRRDMNTEAFF TGTGCCAGCAGCTCCCCTTTCCGCCGGGACATGAACACTGAAGCTTTCTTT
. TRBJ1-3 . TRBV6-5 CASSYGGPSGNTIYF TGTGCCAGCAGTTATGGGGGCCCCTCTGGAAACACCATATATTTT
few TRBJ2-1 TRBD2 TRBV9 CASQTSGSFGEQFF TGTGCCAGCCAGACTAGCGGGTCATTCGGTGAGCAGTTCTTC
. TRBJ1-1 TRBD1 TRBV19 CASSETGGSVLEAFF TGTGCCAGTAGTGAGACAGGGGGCAGCGTTCTGGAAGCTTTCTTT
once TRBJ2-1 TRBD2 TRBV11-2 CASSGTLAPSGRVRNEQFF TGTGCCAGCAGCGGCACCCTGGCCCCTAGCGGGAGGGTTCGGAATGAGCAGTTCTTC
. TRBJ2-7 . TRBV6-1 CACSDVRGSEQYF TGTGCCTGCAGTGACGTCAGAGGTTCCGAGCAGTACTTC
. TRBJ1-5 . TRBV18 CASSPHSNQPQHF TGTGCCAGCTCACCCCATAGCAATCAGCCCCAGCATTTT
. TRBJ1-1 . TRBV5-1 CASSFGKPNTEAFF TGCGCCAGCAGCTTCGGGAAACCGAACACTGAAGCTTTCTTT
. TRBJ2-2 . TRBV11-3 CASSSPGGLTGELFF TGTGCCAGCAGCTCCCCTGGGGGACTCACCGGGGAGCTGTTTTTT
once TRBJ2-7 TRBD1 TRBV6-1 CASRHGTGEGEQYF TGTGCCAGCAGACATGGGACAGGGGAAGGCGAGCAGTACTTC